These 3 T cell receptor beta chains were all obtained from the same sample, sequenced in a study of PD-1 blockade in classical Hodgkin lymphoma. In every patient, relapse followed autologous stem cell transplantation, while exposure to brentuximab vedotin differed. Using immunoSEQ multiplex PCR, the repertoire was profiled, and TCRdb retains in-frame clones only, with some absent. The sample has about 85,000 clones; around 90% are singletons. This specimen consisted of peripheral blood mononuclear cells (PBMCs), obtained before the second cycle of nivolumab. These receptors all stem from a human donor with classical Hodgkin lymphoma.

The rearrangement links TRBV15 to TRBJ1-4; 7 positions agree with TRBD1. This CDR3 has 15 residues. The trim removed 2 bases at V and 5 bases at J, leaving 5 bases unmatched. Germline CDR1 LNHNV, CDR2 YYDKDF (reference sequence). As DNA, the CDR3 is TGTGCCACCAGCAGACAGACAGGGATAAATGAAAAACTGTTTTTT. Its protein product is CATSRQTGINEKLFF.

CDR3 in DNA: TGTGCCAGCTCACGGGAGGGCTATGAGCAGTTCTTC. It codes for CASSREGYEQFF. The chain combines TRBV18 with TRBJ2-1; 7 positions match TRBD2. The trim removed 4 bases at V and 8 bases at J, leaving 2 bases unmatched. This CDR3 has 12 residues. CDR1 is KGHSH, CDR2 LQKENI, per germline.

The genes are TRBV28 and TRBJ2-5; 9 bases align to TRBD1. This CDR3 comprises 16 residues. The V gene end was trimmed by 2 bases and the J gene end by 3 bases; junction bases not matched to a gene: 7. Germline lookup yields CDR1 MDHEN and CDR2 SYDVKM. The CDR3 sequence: CASSLIGQGKEETQYF. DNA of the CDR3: TGTGCCAGCAGTTTAATCGGACAGGGGAAGGAAGAGACCCAGTACTTC.